The clone carrying this T cell receptor (beta chain) was found once. Its antigen remains unidentified. This entry comes from a study of a mutant IDH1 vaccine in newly diagnosed glioma. In the study overall: Radiotherapy, temozolomide, or both had been given previously, and both were given to most. Participants attended visit V12, the safety follow-up, at week 35, and then attended visit V13 at week 47.

Time point here: week 47, end of study. The study gave 300 ug of mutant IDH1 20-mer peptide per vaccine dose, with topical imiquimod. New WHO grade 3 or 4 astrocytomas that were IDH1-mutant and ATRX-lost occurred in the donors. This CDR3 is 13 amino acids long. Germline V gene data show CDR1 as MNHEY and CDR2 as SMNVEV (reference sequence). Trimming cost V 5 bases and J 0 bases, with 7 bases left between them. Assay: immunoSEQ multiplex PCR; the TCRdb copy retains only in-frame clones and omits some. The sample gives about 55,000 clones, over 60% of which show up once; 4.9% is in the top ten. The gene calls are TRBV27 and TRBJ1-2, with no clear D. The receptor was isolated from a woman between 40 and 55 years old with glioma. Some clones in this sample may be carry-over from other donors' samples. This specimen consisted of PBMCs, obtained from a glioma patient whose treatment included an IDH1 peptide vaccine. CDR3 in amino acids: CASSRSSNYGYTF. Here the CDR3 DNA reads TGTGCCAGCAGTAGGAGTTCTAACTATGGCTACACCTTC.